A selection of T cell receptor beta chains follows, all from one sample in a study of T cells after yellow fever vaccination. One entry per CDR3 protein, called by TCRdb with MiXCR from the 5' RACE reads. The repertoire holds approximately 510,000 distinct CDR3 sequences, with 20% to 25% as singletons. Sequencing used PBMCs, obtained roughly 20 days after the first yellow fever vaccination. These receptors all stem from a man aged 18-30 years who received the YFV17D yellow fever vaccine. Both conserved end residues are part of each CDR3. D genes are given only for firm matches. Clone size appears in some rows only: once, few, many, or a class for an expanded clone.

j_call d_call clone_size v_call cdr3_aa cdr3_nt
TRBJ2-2 TRBD1 few TRBV5-5 CASRPRDRVVGELFF TGTGCCAGCAGGCCCAGGGACAGGGTGGTCGGGGAGCTGTTTTTT
TRBJ2-2 - - TRBV5-6 CASSFVSAGELFF TGTGCCAGCAGCTTTGTTTCCGCCGGGGAGCTGTTTTTT
TRBJ2-1 - few TRBV19 CASRPYHAGARYNEQFF TGTGCCAGTAGACCGTATCACGCGGGGGCCCGTTACAATGAGCAGTTCTTC
TRBJ2-5 - few TRBV2 CASSRTGREETQYF TGTGCCAGCAGTCGAACAGGGCGGGAAGAGACCCAGTACTTC
TRBJ2-2 - - TRBV5-6 CASCQRGGAYTGELFF TGTGCCAGCTGCCAGAGAGGTGGCGCCTACACCGGGGAGCTGTTTTTT
TRBJ1-1 TRBD1 few TRBV7-6 CASSFAAGTGATEGAFF TGTGCCAGCAGCTTCGCTGCCGGGACAGGGGCCACCGAGGGAGCTTTCTTT
TRBJ2-7 TRBD2 many TRBV6-1 CASSPRTGTSGALYEQYF TGTGCCAGCAGTCCGCGAACCGGGACTAGCGGGGCCTTATACGAGCAGTACTTC
TRBJ2-1 TRBD1 few TRBV7-9 CASSPGQGARSEQFF TGTGCCAGCAGCCCAGGACAGGGGGCGAGGAGTGAGCAGTTCTTC
TRBJ2-3 - few TRBV18 CASSRDQVGGTDTQYF TGTGCCAGCTCACGCGACCAGGTCGGAGGCACAGATACGCAGTATTTT
TRBJ2-7 - - TRBV7-7 CASSCYLGEQYF TGTGCCAGCAGCTGCTACCTGGGCGAGCAGTACTTC
TRBJ1-5 - few TRBV6-6 CATNMAGNQPQHF TGTGCCACCAATATGGCAGGCAATCAGCCCCAGCATTTT
TRBJ2-1 TRBD1 few TRBV19 CASSIGNRGVNEQFF TGTGCCAGTAGTATAGGGAACAGGGGGGTGAATGAGCAGTTCTTC
TRBJ1-1 - few TRBV4-3 CASSQDWGYTGKNTEAFF TGCGCCAGCAGCCAAGATTGGGGTTATACCGGGAAGAACACTGAAGCTTTCTTT
TRBJ1-5 - few TRBV28 CASSLFSGHQPQHF TGTGCCAGCAGTTTGTTCAGCGGTCATCAGCCCCAGCATTTT
TRBJ2-1 TRBD1 - TRBV5-1 CASSPGQGNTYNEQFF TGCGCCAGCAGCCCCGGACAGGGTAATACCTACAATGAGCAGTTCTTC
TRBJ2-7 - - TRBV5-1 CASSPYSTGDEQYF TGCGCCAGCAGCCCCTACTCGACAGGTGACGAGCAGTACTTC
TRBJ1-1 - - TRBV20-1 CSARVGGGNTEAFF TGCAGTGCTAGAGTTGGGGGCGGGAACACTGAAGCTTTCTTT
TRBJ2-3 TRBD2 few TRBV20-1 CSARTGGSTDTQYF TGCAGTGCAAGAACGGGAGGAAGTACAGATACGCAGTATTTT